This is a list of T cell receptor beta chains from one sample in a study of T cell repertoires in cytomegalovirus infection. TCRdb used MiXCR to reprocess the reads, holding one entry per CDR3 protein. The sample lists 80,000 to 130,000 distinct CDR3 sequences, under 25% occurring once. Source material: CD8+ T cells from PBMCs. The origin of the receptors is a human donor in good health (CMV status not recorded). Some clones in this sample may be carry-over from other donors' samples. CDR3s include the opening cysteine and the closing phenylalanine or tryptophan. The order of the fields is clone size, D gene, V gene, J gene, CDR3 DNA, CDR3 protein. The D gene is left open where the match is weak. Clone size appears in some rows only: once, few, many, or a class for an expanded clone.

many,-,TRBV28,TRBJ2-5,TGTGCCAGCAGTCCGGGGATATCGGAGACCCAGTACTTC,CASSPGISETQYF
-,-,TRBV4-3,TRBJ1-2,TGCGCCAGCAGCCCCGAAGAGGGGGCTAACTATGGCTACACCTTC,CASSPEEGANYGYTF
-,-,TRBV4-1,TRBJ1-2,TGCGCCAGCAGCCAAGATCAAGGGTCCGTGTATGGCTACACCTTC,CASSQDQGSVYGYTF
few,-,TRBV2,TRBJ2-3,TGTGCCAGCAGTGACCGGCCTTCAGATACGCAGTATTTT,CASSDRPSDTQYF
few,TRBD2,TRBV19,TRBJ2-7,TGTGCCAGTAGTTTTTCTGTTGGGACTAGCGACTACGAGCAGTACTTC,CASSFSVGTSDYEQYF
-,-,TRBV9,TRBJ2-1,TGTGCCAGCAGCGGTACACAGTACAATGAGCAGTTCTTC,CASSGTQYNEQFF
few,TRBD1,TRBV5-4,TRBJ2-2,TGTGCCAGCAGCCCTCAGGGACAGGGGGCCGCAGAGGAGCTGTTTTTT,CASSPQGQGAAEELFF
many,-,TRBV7-9,TRBJ1-1,TGTGCCAGCAGCCCTACGGGACAAATTGGGGGGACTGAAGCTTTCTTT,CASSPTGQIGGTEAFF
few,-,TRBV7-2,TRBJ1-6,TGTGCCAGCAGCCCCAGGAGCTCCTATAATTCACCCCTCCACTTT,CASSPRSSYNSPLHF
few,-,TRBV6-2/TRBV6-3,TRBJ2-1,TGTGCCAGCAGTCGCAACAGTGAGCAGTTCTTC,CASSRNSEQFF
few,-,TRBV20-1,TRBJ2-1,TGCAGTGCTAGAGATCCGGGGGCAGGTAATGAGCAGTTCTTC,CSARDPGAGNEQFF
-,-,TRBV6-5,TRBJ2-1,TGTGCCAGCAGTTATTACGGTCCTTACAATGAGCAGTTCTTC,CASSYYGPYNEQFF
-,-,TRBV28,TRBJ2-5,TGTGCCAGCAGTTTTCCCCCCCTGGAACTAGACCAAGAGACCCAGTACTTC,CASSFPPLELDQETQYF
many,TRBD1,TRBV7-8,TRBJ2-7,TGTGCCAGCAGCTTAAGGGGACAGGCAGACTACTACGAGCAGTACTTC,CASSLRGQADYYEQYF
-,-,TRBV7-9,TRBJ2-1,TGTGCCAGCAGCTCATCCGACAGGAATGAGCAGTTCTTC,CASSSSDRNEQFF
-,-,TRBV5-4,TRBJ2-7,TGTGCCAGCAGCTCCCAGGGGGGAGGCTACGAGCAGTACTTC,CASSSQGGGYEQYF
few,-,TRBV6-5,TRBJ2-2,TGTGCCAGCAGTTACTACTCCGGAGCCGGGGAGCTGTTTTTT,CASSYYSGAGELFF
few,-,TRBV18,TRBJ2-5,TGTGCCAGCTCACCACCGGAGATAGAGACCCAGTACTTC,CASSPPEIETQYF
-,-,TRBV25-1,TRBJ1-2,TGTGCCAGCAGTGGTTATGGGGGCCTCTATGGCTACACCTTC,CASSGYGGLYGYTF
few,-,TRBV6-1,TRBJ2-7,TGTGCCAGCAGCAGGGACGGCTACGAGCAGTACTTC,CASSRDGYEQYF
few,-,TRBV29-1,TRBJ2-5,TGCAGCGTTGAGAGTTGGACCAACCCCCAAGAGACCCAGTACTTC,CSVESWTNPQETQYF
-,TRBD1,TRBV6-1,TRBJ1-6,TGTGCCAGCAGTGAGCTACAGGGGACGGATTCACCCCTCCACTTT,CASSELQGTDSPLHF
many,-,TRBV5-6,TRBJ1-2,TGTGCCAGCACCCTAGAGCCGACGGACCCTCAGTATGGCTACACCTTC,CASTLEPTDPQYGYTF
few,-,TRBV24-1,TRBJ2-3,TGTGCCACCCGGGACTCTAGCACAGATACGCAGTATTTT,CATRDSSTDTQYF
-,TRBD1,TRBV29-1,TRBJ2-5,TGCAGCGTTGGCGAATGGGACAGGAAAAACCAAGAGACCCAGTACTTC,CSVGEWDRKNQETQYF
-,-,TRBV13,TRBJ2-7,TGTGCCAGCAGCTTAGAAGGGGCTGGGAACGAGCAGTACTTC,CASSLEGAGNEQYF
few,TRBD1,TRBV10-3,TRBJ1-4,TGTGCCATCAGTGAAAAGGCCCCAGGGGGGGCGGAACTGTTTTTT,CAISEKAPGGAELFF
many,-,TRBV7-2,TRBJ1-4,TGTGCCAGCAGCTTCGTCGGGGGCCGTTGGGAAAAACTGTTTTTT,CASSFVGGRWEKLFF
few,-,TRBV19,TRBJ1-1,TGTGCCACCATGAGGGGAAGCACTGAAGCTTTCTTT,CATMRGSTEAFF
-,-,TRBV7-2,TRBJ1-4,TGTGCCAGCAGCGCTGACAGGTTTAATGAAAAACTGTTTTTT,CASSADRFNEKLFF
-,TRBD2,TRBV2,TRBJ2-3,TGTGCCAGCATAAGCGGGATAAGCACAGATACGCAGTATTTT,CASISGISTDTQYF
-,TRBD2,TRBV9,TRBJ2-1,TGTGCCAGCAGCGTAGATCTTGCGGGAGTGGGGAATGAGCAGTTCTTC,CASSVDLAGVGNEQFF
many,TRBD2,TRBV12-3/TRBV12-4,TRBJ2-3,TGTGCCAGCAGTTTACCGGCGGGGGGCCGTAATACGCAGTATTTT,CASSLPAGGRNTQYF
few,-,TRBV4-1,TRBJ2-7,TGCGCCAGCAGCCAAGAGCCCCCTGACCGGGAGCAGTACTTC,CASSQEPPDREQYF
few,TRBD1,TRBV5-1,TRBJ2-7,TGCGCCAGCAGCCATAGACAGGGAAACTACGAGCAGTACTTC,CASSHRQGNYEQYF
many,TRBD1,TRBV7-3,TRBJ2-1,TGTGCCAGCAGCACATCCGGGACAGAGTTAAGCTCCTACAATGAGCAGTTCTTC,CASSTSGTELSSYNEQFF
many,TRBD1,TRBV27,TRBJ2-5,TGTGCCAGCAGTCCCCAAACGCTAGGGACAGCCGGAGAGACCCAGTACTTC,CASSPQTLGTAGETQYF
many,TRBD1,TRBV7-2,TRBJ2-5,TGTGCCAGCAGCTGGACAGGGAGCGAACAAGAGACCCAGTACTTC,CASSWTGSEQETQYF
few,TRBD2,TRBV2,TRBJ2-7,TGTGCCAGCAGTGATTTAGCGGGAAGTCACGAGCAGTACTTC,CASSDLAGSHEQYF
-,-,TRBV24-1,TRBJ2-3,TGTGCCACCAGTGGGTCTTTCCCTTGGACTACCGTGGATACGCAGTATTTT,CATSGSFPWTTVDTQYF
-,-,TRBV6-2/TRBV6-3,TRBJ1-1,TGTGCCAGCAGTTACGGGCAGGCGGCGACTGAAGCTTTCTTT,CASSYGQAATEAFF
few,-,TRBV20-1,TRBJ1-2,TGCAGTGCTAGAGATCAAGGAATCGATGGCTACACCTTC,CSARDQGIDGYTF